This T cell receptor beta chain originates from a study of long-term antiretroviral therapy in people with HIV. General study findings and limits: Blood sampling spanned 2004 to 2017, possibly under older ART regimens. ART adherence, viral resistance and therapy changes were not recorded.

With respect to this clone: Its specificity is not known.

It was version v3.0 of the immunoSEQ assay that was run at survey level. Using immunoSEQ multiplex PCR, the repertoire was profiled, and TCRdb retains in-frame clones only, with some absent. This table has about 36,000 clones, approximately 85% appearing once. The clonotype comes from a man between 18 and 35 years old with HIV. This material consisted of unsorted PBMCs, taken 2.2 years after starting antiretroviral therapy.

As DNA, the CDR3 is TGTGCCAGCAGCCCCCCGACGGGGGATGGAGGAGAGACCCAGTACTTC. Translated: CASSPPTGDGGETQYF. The V and J genes are TRBV7-9 and TRBJ2-5; D may be TRBD2 (6 bases). There are 16 residues in the CDR3. V gave up 5 bases and J gave up 4 bases, with 20 bases separating them. The germline CDR1 and CDR2 sequences are SEHNR and FQNEAQ (reference sequence).